This T cell receptor beta chain emerged from a study of T cells after yellow fever vaccination. They built TCR cDNA with 5'RACE template switching, a step that put in a universal primer site and UMIs. MiXCR, run by TCRdb on the 5' RACE reads, gives a single entry per CDR3 protein. The table shows 610,000 or so distinct CDR3 sequences, with around 12% occurring only once. Germline assignment: CDR1 SGHTA and CDR2 FQGNSA. V was clipped by 2 bases and J by 2 bases; unmatched bases: 4. CDR3 length: 15 amino acids. In its sample, this clonotype was seen a few times. The specimen comprised PBMCs, sampled on the day of the yellow fever booster vaccination. The genes are TRBV7-2 and TRBJ2-7; 9 positions match TRBD2. The receptor comes from a man aged 25-45 years who received the YFV17D yellow fever vaccine. The CDR3 sequence is CASSLSSGTTYEQYF. The CDR3 region has the DNA TGTGCCAGCAGCTTATCTAGCGGGACAACCTACGAGCAGTACTTC.